This T cell receptor beta chain was observed in a study of regulatory T cells in long-lasting Graves disease. Notes on the study in general: Persistent Graves' patients had lower TCR diversity than newly diagnosed ones. Preferential use of TRBV28, TRBJ1-2 and TRBJ2-5 was seen in persistent disease. Sharing of public clonotypes was greater in persistent patients (about 2,700) than in new patients (roughly 970).

This clonotype was seen many times. What it binds is not known. Researchers made TCR beta libraries by using iRepertoire HTBI primers and running Arm-PCR on CDR3 regions. TCRdb called the multiplex PCR reads again in MiXCR, with one record for every CDR3 protein. The table lists 700,000 or so distinct CDR3 sequences, 30% of them singletons. Germline V gives CDR1 MNHEY, CDR2 SVGAGI. The germline V and J ends were trimmed by 0 bases and 4 bases, with 7 bases remaining between them. The CDR3 extends over 13 amino acids. Time point noted: persistent/refractory GD, antithyroid drugs over 5 years with positive TRAb. Isolated PBMC RNA provided the starting material for the TCR library. One endocrinology department in Xi'an, China, was where patients came from.

This sequence originates from a female donor with Graves disease. The chain combines TRBV6-5 with TRBJ2-7; D uncertain. The sample in question was peripheral blood mononuclear cells (PBMCs), obtained when the disease was refractory, from a patient treated with antithyroid drugs. DNA of the CDR3: TGTGCCAGCAGTTACTCGCGGCTGTACGAGCAGTACTTC. Protein sequence: CASSYSRLYEQYF.